The sequence of this T cell receptor (beta chain) was determined in a study of T cells in Graves' hyperthyroidism and ophthalmopathy. Study-level information: Peripheral blood sampling occurred at initial diagnosis, before any treatment.

This clonotype was seen ten or more times. Antigen unknown. The CDR3 length is 16 residues. Germline V gene lookup returns CDR1 MDHEN and CDR2 SYDVKM. V trimming: 5 bases; J trimming: 3 bases; junction bases outside the gene matches: 9. Overall study findings and caveats: Most clonotypes that expanded in the thyroid above 0.001 also showed up in blood.

RNA transcripts were the template for amplifying TCR beta CDR3 regions. TCR CDR3 regions were first amplified by RT-PCR with HTBI primers. MiXCR was run by TCRdb on the multiplex PCR reads, yielding one entry per CDR3 protein. This sample yields some 770,000 distinct CDR3 sequences, of which about a sixth are seen a single time; approximately 8.4% belongs to the top ten. Patients were aged 18 to 65, had disease duration under 2 months, and had newly diagnosed hyperthyroidism. It was 8 to 10 ml of fresh peripheral blood that supplied the PBMCs. This receptor was taken from a man aged 18 to 29 with Graves' hyperthyroidism. The chain joins TRBV28 to TRBJ1-4; 7 bases map to TRBD1. The sequencing sample was made of blood. CDR3 nucleotide sequence: TGTGCCAGCAGTCACTACCCAGGGGGACCTAATGAAAAACTGTTTTTT. It specifies CASSHYPGGPNEKLFF. The complete variable domain, with remaining parts taken from reference TRBV28 and TRBJ1-4, reads DVKVTQSSRYLVKRTGEKVFLECVQDMDHENMFWYRQDPGLGLRLIYFSYDVKMKEKGDIPEGYSVSREKKERFSLILESASTNQTSMYLCASSHYPGGPNEKLFFGSGTQLSVL.